This T cell receptor (beta chain) derives from a study of T cell responses to AZD1222 COVID-19 vaccine. The data were produced by immunoSEQ multiplex PCR, yet TCRdb's version contains in-frame clones alone and is incomplete. Of roughly 150,000 clones listed, approximately 90% are singletons. The V gene lost 4 bases and the J gene lost 6 bases, with 14 bases spanning the gap. CDR3 length: 13 residues. Germline V gene data show CDR1 as SGHRS and CDR2 as YFSETQ. Sequences were derived from peripheral blood, sampled on day 0 of AZD1222 vaccination. The chain combines TRBV5-1 with TRBJ2-7; the D call may be TRBD1 or TRBD2 (5 bases each). The receptor comes from an adult in good health. The CDR3 DNA reads as TGCGCCAGCAGCGAGCCCGGGGCCCGCGAGCAGTACTTC. Translation gives CASSEPGAREQYF. Combining the CDR3 with reference TRBV5-1 and TRBJ2-7 gives the whole variable domain KAGVTQTPRYLIKTRGQQVTLSCSPISGHRSVSWYQQTPGQGLQFLFEYFSETQRNKGNFPGRFSGRQFSNSRSEMNVSTLELGDSALYLCASSEPGAREQYFGPGTRLTVT.